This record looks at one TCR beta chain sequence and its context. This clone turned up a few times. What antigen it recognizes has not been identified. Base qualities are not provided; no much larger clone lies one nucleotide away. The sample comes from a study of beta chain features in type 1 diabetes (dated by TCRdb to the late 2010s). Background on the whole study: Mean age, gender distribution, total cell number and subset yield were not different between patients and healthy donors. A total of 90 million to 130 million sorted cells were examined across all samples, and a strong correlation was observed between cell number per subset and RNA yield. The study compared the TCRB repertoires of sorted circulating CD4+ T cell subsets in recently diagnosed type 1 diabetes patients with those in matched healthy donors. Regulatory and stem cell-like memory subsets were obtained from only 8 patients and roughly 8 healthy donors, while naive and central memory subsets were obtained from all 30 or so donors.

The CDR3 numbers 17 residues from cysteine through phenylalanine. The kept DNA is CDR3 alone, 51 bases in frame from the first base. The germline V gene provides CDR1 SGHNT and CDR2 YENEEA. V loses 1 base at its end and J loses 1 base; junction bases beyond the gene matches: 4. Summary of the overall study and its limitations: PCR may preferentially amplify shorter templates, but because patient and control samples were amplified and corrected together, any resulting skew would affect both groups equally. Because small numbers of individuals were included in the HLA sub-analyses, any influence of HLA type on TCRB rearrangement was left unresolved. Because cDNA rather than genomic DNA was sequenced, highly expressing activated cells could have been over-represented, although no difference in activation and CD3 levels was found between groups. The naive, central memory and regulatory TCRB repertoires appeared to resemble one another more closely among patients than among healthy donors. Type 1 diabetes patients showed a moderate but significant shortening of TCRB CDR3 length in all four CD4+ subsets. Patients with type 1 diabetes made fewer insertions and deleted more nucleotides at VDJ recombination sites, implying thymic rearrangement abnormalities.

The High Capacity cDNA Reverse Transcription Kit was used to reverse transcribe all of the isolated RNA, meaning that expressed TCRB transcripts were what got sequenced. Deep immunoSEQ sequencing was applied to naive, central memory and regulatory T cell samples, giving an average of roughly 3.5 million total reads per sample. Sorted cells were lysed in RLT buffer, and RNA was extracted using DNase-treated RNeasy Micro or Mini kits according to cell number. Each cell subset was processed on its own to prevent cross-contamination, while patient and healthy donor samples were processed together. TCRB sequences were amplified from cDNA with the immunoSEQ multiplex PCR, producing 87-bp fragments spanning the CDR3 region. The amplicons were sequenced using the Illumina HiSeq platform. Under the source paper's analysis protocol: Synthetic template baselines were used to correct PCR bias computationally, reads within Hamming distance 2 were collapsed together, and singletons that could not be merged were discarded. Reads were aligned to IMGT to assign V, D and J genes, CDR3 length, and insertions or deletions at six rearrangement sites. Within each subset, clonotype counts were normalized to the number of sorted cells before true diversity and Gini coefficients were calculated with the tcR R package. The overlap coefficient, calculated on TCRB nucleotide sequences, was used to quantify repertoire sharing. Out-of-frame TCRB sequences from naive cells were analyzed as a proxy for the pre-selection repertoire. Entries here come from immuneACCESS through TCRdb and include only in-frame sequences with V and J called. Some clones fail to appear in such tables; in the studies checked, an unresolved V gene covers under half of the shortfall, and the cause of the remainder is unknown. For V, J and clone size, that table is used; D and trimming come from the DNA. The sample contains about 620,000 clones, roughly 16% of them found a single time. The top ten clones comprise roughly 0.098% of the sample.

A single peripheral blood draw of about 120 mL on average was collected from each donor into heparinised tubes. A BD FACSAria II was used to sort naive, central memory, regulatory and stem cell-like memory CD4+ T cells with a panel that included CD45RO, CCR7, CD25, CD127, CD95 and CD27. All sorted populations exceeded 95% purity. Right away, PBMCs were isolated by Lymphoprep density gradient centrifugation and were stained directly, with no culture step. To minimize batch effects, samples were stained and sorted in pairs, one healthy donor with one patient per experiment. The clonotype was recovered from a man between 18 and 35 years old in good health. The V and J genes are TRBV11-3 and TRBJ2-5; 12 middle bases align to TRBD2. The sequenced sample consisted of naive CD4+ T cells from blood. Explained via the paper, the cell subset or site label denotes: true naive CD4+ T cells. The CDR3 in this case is CASSLGATSGGQETQYF. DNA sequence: TGTGCCAGCAGCTTAGGAGCGACTAGCGGGGGCCAAGAGACCCAGTACTTC.